This TCR beta chain was observed in a study of blood T cell repertoires in COVID-19. Study-wide context: COVID-19 samples collected from the United States, Italy and Spain covered acute and convalescent phases. From T cells, B-cell-depleted T cells, or PBMCs came the material, which was cDNA or gDNA.

Per the study methods: Estimation of nucleated cell counts relied on the amplification of reference gene primers. The repertoire was sequenced with immunoSEQ multiplex PCR; TCRdb's copy has only in-frame clones and lacks some. V, J and clone size are taken as reported in that table, and D and trimming were inferred from the DNA itself. The sample carries approximately 110,000 clones, 86% recorded once. Deletions cut 2 bases from V and 5 bases from J, with 12 bases between. CDR1 and CDR2 from the germline V gene are MNHEY and SVGEGT. The CDR3 totals 14 residues. The chain recombines TRBV6-2 or TRBV6-3 with TRBJ2-5; D ambiguous. Sequenced: peripheral blood. The clonotype comes from a human donor in a cohort sampled during active COVID-19. The CDR3 coding sequence is TGTGCCAGCAGTTACGAAGCACTTTTGGAGACCCAGTACTTC. Translation gives CASSYEALLETQYF.